The T cell receptor (beta chain) under discussion was sequenced for a study of blood T cell repertoires in COVID-19. The protocol was immunoSEQ multiplex PCR, while the TCRdb copy is restricted to in-frame clones and leaves out a portion. The table has 95,000 to 150,000 clones, 60% to 80% seen once; the top ten hold 6%. It was during active infection that Seattle patients were enrolled and then longitudinally followed. The TCR was taken from a man aged 80 or over with COVID-19, enrolled during active disease. The sequenced sample consisted of peripheral blood.

The CDR3 DNA sequence: TGTGCCAGCAGCTTACGGGGTGAGGCCGGTGAAGCTTTCTTT. Protein product: CASSLRGEAGEAFF. The rearrangement joins TRBV7-9 to TRBJ1-1; D ambiguous. Germline CDR1 is SEHNR and CDR2 is FQNEAQ (reference sequence). The CDR3 covers 14 residues. V gave up 2 bases and J gave up 7 bases, with 14 bases separating them.